Following are 32 T cell receptor beta chains from one sample sequenced in a study of blood T cell repertoires in COVID-19. Clones were read by immunoSEQ multiplex PCR, and TCRdb kept only the in-frame ones, dropping some. Of around 92,000 clones listed, roughly 70% are singletons. The sample comprised peripheral blood. These receptors were collected from a man aged 65 to 79 with COVID-19, enrolled during active disease.

This clone was counted only a few times. V is TRBV10-3 and J is TRBJ2-1; 13 positions match TRBD2. The CDR3 spans 13 residues. The V and J ends lost 10 bases and 7 bases, in that order; junction bases with no gene match: 4. Germline V gene sequence: CDR1 ENHRY, CDR2 SYGVKD. For the CDR3, the DNA is TGTGCCACCGGACTAGCGGGAGCGAATGAGCAGTTCTTC. Translating gives CATGLAGANEQFF.

The V and J genes are TRBV3-1 (or the pseudogene TRBV3-2) and TRBJ2-1; TRBD2 aligns across 9 bases. The CDR3 sequence is 11 residues long. Germline trimming cut 6 bases from V and 10 bases from J; bases unmatched to any gene: 1. Germline V gene lookup returns CDR1 LGHDT and CDR2 YNNKEL (reference sequence). CDR3 residues: CASRLAGEQFF. The CDR3, as DNA: TGTGCCAGCAGGCTAGCGGGGGAGCAGTTCTTC.

This clone was recorded once. This chain uses TRBV2 with TRBJ1-5, with D perhaps TRBD1 (6 bases). The length of the CDR3 is 15 residues. The germline V gene encodes CDR1 SNHLY and CDR2 FYNNEI. Trimming took 3 bases from V and 5 from J, leaving 14 bases between them. CDR3 loop: CASSDFRTVDQPQHF. For the CDR3, the DNA is TGTGCCAGCAGTGATTTTAGGACAGTGGATCAGCCCCAGCATTTT.

The chain links TRBV25-1 to TRBJ1-2; no definite D call. Germline CDR1 MGHDK, CDR2 SYGVNS. The CDR3 contains 13 residues. V lost 5 bases and J lost 0, with 7 bases in between. DNA of the CDR3: TGTGCCAGCAGTTTCGACACTAACTATGGCTACACCTTC. Amino acids: CASSFDTNYGYTF.

The chain links TRBV9 to TRBJ2-1, with 12 bases matching TRBD2. The junction had 6 bases not matched to a gene; V was cut back by 2 bases and J by 6 bases. The CDR3 is 16 amino acids. From germline, CDR1 is SGDLS and CDR2 YYNGEE. CDR3: CASSVLAGGPGNEQFF. The CDR3 nucleotides read TGTGCCAGCAGCGTCCTAGCGGGAGGGCCGGGCAATGAGCAGTTCTTC.

The J gene is TRBJ2-4, the V gene TRBV2; a weak D match, TRBD1 (6 bases). Trimming cost V 2 bases and J 7 bases, with 6 bases left between them. This CDR3 has 12 residues. Germline-derived CDR1 and CDR2 are SNHLY and FYNNEI. CDR3 sequence reads: CASSERGNIQYF. The CDR3 coding sequence is TGTGCCAGCAGTGAAAGGGGGAACATTCAGTACTTC.

This clone came up once. This sequence joins TRBV6-5 and TRBJ2-3; 8 nucleotides line up with TRBD1. The CDR3 runs to 16 residues. Germline assignment: CDR1 MNHEY and CDR2 SVGAGI. V was clipped by 0 bases and J by 4 bases; unmatched bases: 6. CDR3 sequence (DNA): TGTGCCAGCAGTTACTCGTGGGCAGGGGGCGCAGATACGCAGTATTTT. Protein product: CASSYSWAGGADTQYF.

There are many counts of this clone. The V and J genes are TRBV6-6 and TRBJ2-3, with unresolved D. Trimming cost V 2 bases and J 0 bases, with 9 bases left between them. The CDR3 runs 15 residues. The germline V gene has CDR1 MNHNY and CDR2 SVGAGI (reference sequence). The chain's CDR3 is CASSYEFASTDTQYF. DNA for the CDR3: TGTGCCAGCAGTTACGAGTTTGCTAGCACAGATACGCAGTATTTT.

V is TRBV9 and J is TRBJ2-7; the match to TRBD1 covers 12 bases. Germline trimming cut 0 bases from V and 6 bases from J; bases unmatched to any gene: 4. CDR3 size: 15 residues. CDR1 is SGDLS, CDR2 YYNGEE, per germline. The CDR3 loop is CASSVEGQGAGEQYF. CDR3 coding DNA: TGTGCCAGCAGCGTAGAGGGACAGGGGGCCGGCGAGCAGTACTTC.

This clone turned up a few times. The junction differs from germline at one of its ends, possibly a read error. This sequence joins TRBV20-1 and TRBJ2-7, with D perhaps TRBD2 (5 bases). Germline CDR1 DFQATT, CDR2 SNEGSKA (reference sequence). This CDR3 spans 10 amino acids. This CDR3 reads CSAPGRELKF. Written as DNA, the CDR3 is TGCAGTGCTCCGGGTCGGGAACTAAAGTTC.

The chain links TRBV2 to TRBJ2-1; D possibly corresponds to TRBD2 (5 bases). With 8 bases removed from V and 6 bases from J, the gap between germline ends came to 14 bases. Germline V gene data show CDR1 as SNHLY and CDR2 as FYNNEI. This CDR3 spans 13 amino acids. This CDR3 is CASRGRHFNEQFF. CDR3 DNA: TGTGCCAGCCGAGGGAGACACTTCAATGAGCAGTTCTTC. The full variable domain, with the rest looked up from reference TRBV2 and TRBJ2-1, is EPEVTQTPSHQVTQMGQEVILRCVPISNHLYFYWYRQILGQKVEFLVSFYNNEISEKSEIFDDQFSVERPDGSNFTLKIRSTKLEDSAMYFCASRGRHFNEQFFGPGTRLTVL.

V usage is TRBV29-1 and J usage is TRBJ2-2; TRBD1 is a possible D gene (5 bases). The V gene lost 4 bases and the J gene lost 2 bases, with 11 bases spanning the gap. Looked up from germline, CDR1 is SQVTM and CDR2 is ANQGSEA. The CDR3 has 14 residues. The CDR3 sequence: CSVVAGRNTGELFF. The CDR3 nucleotides are TGCAGCGTTGTCGCAGGGCGTAACACCGGGGAGCTGTTTTTT.

The chain is built from TRBV27 and TRBJ2-6; maybe TRBD1 (6 bases). Germline CDR1 MNHEY, CDR2 SMNVEV (reference sequence). V was trimmed by 5 bases and J by 2 bases, leaving 13 bases between them. CDR3 size: 16 residues. The CDR3 nucleotides read TGTGCCAGCAGTCCAAGAGACAGGCCTGGGGCCAACGTCCTGACTTTC. Its translation: CASSPRDRPGANVLTF.

This chain uses TRBV7-2 with TRBJ1-2, with 9 nucleotides matching TRBD1. CDR3 length equals 14 residues. The junction had 6 bases not matched to a gene; V was cut back by 8 bases and J by 2 bases. Germline CDR1 and CDR2: SGHTA and FQGNSA. Here the CDR3 reads CASADRGENYGYTF. CDR3 nucleotide sequence: TGTGCCAGCGCCGACAGGGGGGAAAACTATGGCTACACCTTC.

This sequence joins TRBV28 and TRBJ2-5; D remains ambiguous. The germline V gene encodes CDR1 MDHEN and CDR2 SYDVKM. The CDR3 covers 17 residues. The V end lost 5 bases, the J end lost 2 bases, and 21 bases lay between the germline ends. The CDR3 coding sequence is TGTGCCAGCAGTCCCGCACATCGAGCGTCCCCACAAGAGACCCAGTACTTC. Protein: CASSPAHRASPQETQYF.

The chain joins TRBV10-3 to TRBJ2-5; TRBD1 is a possible D gene (5 bases). This CDR3 has 14 residues. Germline CDR1 is ENHRY and CDR2 is SYGVKD. V lost 4 bases and J 4 bases, leaving 13 bases between the germline ends. In DNA form, the CDR3 reads TGTGCCATCAGTGGGTCACAGGTGGGAGAGACCCAGTACTTC. Protein: CAISGSQVGETQYF.

The sample holds a few counts of this clone. The V and J genes are TRBV5-4 and TRBJ2-3, with TRBD2 identical over 7 bases. The germline CDR1 and CDR2 sequences are SGHNT and YYREEE (reference sequence). This CDR3 contains 16 residues. J was trimmed by 0 bases and V by 4 bases; bases with no gene match: 8. CDR3 protein: CASSDRGVASTDTQYF. CDR3 coding DNA: TGTGCCAGCAGCGACCGGGGGGTAGCGAGCACAGATACGCAGTATTTT. The full variable domain, its missing parts supplied by reference TRBV5-4 and TRBJ2-3, is ETGVTQSPTHLIKTRGQQVTLRCSSQSGHNTVSWYQQALGQGPQFIFQYYREEENGRGNFPPRFSGLQFPNYSSELNVNALELDDSALYLCASSDRGVASTDTQYFGPGTRLTVL.

V and J are TRBV2 and TRBJ2-2, with 11 bases identical to TRBD2. Per germline, CDR1 SNHLY and CDR2 FYNNEI. Trimming took 5 bases from V and 4 from J; bases not matched to a gene: 3. The CDR3 totals 15 residues. This chain's CDR3 is CASSLLAGATGELFF. Written as DNA, the CDR3 is TGTGCCAGCAGTTTACTAGCGGGAGCCACCGGGGAGCTGTTTTTT.

This clone was seen only once. The CDR3 sequence: CASSLVLGNSNQPQHF. In nucleotides, the CDR3 is TGTGCCAGCAGCTTAGTACTAGGAAATAGCAATCAGCCCCAGCATTTT. V and J are TRBV7-2 and TRBJ1-5; D is undetermined. CDR1 and CDR2 (germline): SGHTA, FQGNSA. The CDR3 runs to 16 residues. V gave up 1 base and J gave up 0 bases, with 10 bases separating them.

The chain employs TRBV28 and TRBJ2-1; tentative D call: TRBD2 (6 bases). The V end lost 5 bases, the J end lost 0 bases, and 29 bases lay between the germline ends. CDR3 length: 21 residues. Germline values: CDR1 MDHEN, CDR2 SYDVKM. The CDR3 region is CASSRRPHSGSSPRSYNEQFF. CDR3 sequence (DNA): TGTGCCAGCAGTCGAAGGCCCCATAGCGGCTCCTCTCCTCGCTCCTACAATGAGCAGTTCTTC.

The chain has TRBV6-6 and TRBJ2-7, with TRBD1 matching over 10 bases. Germline CDR1 reads MNHNY; CDR2 reads SVGAGI (reference sequence). V lost 6 bases, J lost 2 bases, and 4 bases stayed unmatched. This CDR3 is built from 14 residues. CDR3 nucleotides: TGTGCCAGCAGCCGGACAGGGGGAACCTACGAGCAGTACTTC. This codes for CASSRTGGTYEQYF.

This clone came up many times. This chain's CDR3 is CASSQELVGDFSGNTIYF. CDR3 nucleotide sequence: TGTGCCAGCAGCCAAGAATTGGTAGGGGACTTCTCTGGAAACACCATATATTTT. V is TRBV4-2 and J is TRBJ1-3, with D tentatively TRBD1 (5 bases). Trimming shortened V by 0 bases and J by 0 bases, and 15 bases separated the two germline ends. This CDR3 spans 18 amino acids. CDR1 LGHNA and CDR2 YNFKEQ come from the germline V gene.

The chain recombines TRBV6-4 with TRBJ1-4; 9 nucleotides line up with TRBD1. The V segment lost 4 bases and the J segment 8 bases; nucleotides outside the gene matches: 5. Germline lookup yields CDR1 MRHNA and CDR2 SNTAGT. The CDR3 contains 14 residues. DNA of the CDR3: TGTGCCAGCAGTGCTGGGACAGGGTTCGAAAAACTGTTTTTT. It translates to CASSAGTGFEKLFF.

The chain employs TRBV21-1 and TRBJ2-1; no DNA check was done on the table's D call, TRBD2. TRBV21-1 has pseudogene status. This CDR3 is 16 amino acids long. The CDR3 bases are TGTGCCAGCAGCAAAGTCCTAGCGGGAGTGGGAAGTGAGCAGTTCTTC. Its protein product is CASSKVLAGVGSEQFF.

This clone appeared once. This sequence joins TRBV27 and TRBJ2-7, with TRBD2 identical over 7 bases. CDR1 and CDR2 from the germline V gene are MNHEY and SMNVEV (reference sequence). CDR3 length: 14 residues. V lost 7 bases, J lost 6 bases, and 12 bases stayed unmatched. Here the CDR3 reads CASKRVGGRAEQYF. CDR3 coding DNA: TGTGCCAGCAAGCGGGTCGGGGGGAGGGCCGAGCAGTACTTC.

This chain links TRBV6-7 with TRBJ1-4; tentative D call: TRBD1 (6 bases). TRBV6-7 is reported as an ORF; its role is uncertain. V lost 5 bases, J lost 0 bases, and 16 bases lay in between. The CDR3 contains 17 residues. This CDR3 reads CASSAAGTLATNEKLFF. As DNA, the CDR3 is TGTGCCAGCAGTGCCGCCGGGACACTCGCAACTAATGAAAAACTGTTTTTT.

The J gene is TRBJ2-3, the V gene TRBV27, with D uncertain. The ends were cut back, 3 bases at V and 0 bases at J, with 7 bases in the middle. From germline, CDR1 is MNHEY and CDR2 SMNVEV (reference sequence). The CDR3 covers 14 residues. CDR3 sequence (DNA): TGTGCCAGCAGTTTCTCACAGAGCACAGATACGCAGTATTTT. It yields the protein CASSFSQSTDTQYF.

V gene TRBV9 combines with J gene TRBJ2-3; no clear D gene. Germline CDR1 and CDR2: SGDLS and YYNGEE. V was cut by 0 bases and J by 14 bases, with 13 bases left in between. The CDR3 runs 12 residues. CDR3 sequence (DNA): TGTGCCAGCAGCGTAGGTGACAACTCGCGGTATTTT. The encoded protein is CASSVGDNSRYF.

V is TRBV6-6 and J is TRBJ2-7; 9 bases map to TRBD1. CDR3 length: 16 residues. J was trimmed by 2 bases and V by 2 bases; bases with no gene match: 7. The germline V gene has CDR1 MNHNY and CDR2 SVGAGI (reference sequence). In DNA form, the CDR3 reads TGTGCCAGCAGTTACCCCCCCGGGACAGGGCCCTACGAGCAGTACTTC. Protein product: CASSYPPGTGPYEQYF.

V gene TRBV4-1 combines with J gene TRBJ1-2, with 9 bases identical to TRBD1. The V gene end was trimmed by 3 bases and the J gene end by 5 bases; junction bases not matched to a gene: 13. This CDR3 has 17 amino acids. Per germline, CDR1 MGHRA and CDR2 YSYEKL. The CDR3 spells CASSQPTRQGEEYGYTF. Written as DNA, the CDR3 is TGCGCCAGCAGCCAGCCCACCAGACAGGGGGAAGAGTATGGCTACACCTTC.

The chain employs TRBV5-1 and TRBJ2-4; TRBD2 matches 12 bases. Trimming took 0 bases from V and 6 from J; bases not matched to a gene: 10. CDR1 and CDR2 from the germline V gene are SGHRS and YFSETQ. The CDR3 is 18 residues long. Here the CDR3 reads CASSLVGLAGGPLNIQYF. In nucleotides, the CDR3 is TGCGCCAGCAGCTTGGTAGGCCTAGCGGGAGGGCCTTTAAACATTCAGTACTTC. The full variable domain, in which reference TRBV5-1 and TRBJ2-4 provide the parts outside the CDR3, is KAGVTQTPRYLIKTRGQQVTLSCSPISGHRSVSWYQQTPGQGLQFLFEYFSETQRNKGNFPGRFSGRQFSNSRSEMNVSTLELGDSALYLCASSLVGLAGGPLNIQYFGAGTRLSVL.

V is TRBV4-1 and J is TRBJ1-5; TRBD1 matches at 7 bases. Germline-derived CDR1 and CDR2 are MGHRA and YSYEKL. V lost 1 base to trimming and J lost 3 bases; unmatched junction nucleotides: 3. The CDR3 contains 15 residues. The CDR3 here is CASSQGQGYNQPQHF. DNA of the CDR3: TGCGCCAGCAGCCAAGGACAGGGCTACAATCAGCCCCAGCATTTT.